One TCR beta chain is described in this entry. These data are taken from a study of shared clonotypes between healthy human individuals. About the study: The donor pool was made up of a couple of women and a few men aged 18 to 49.

Measured with immunoSEQ multiplex PCR; TCRdb has only the in-frame clones, and not every one. The profile shows 530,000 or so clones, 60% to 80% of them singletons. V lost 6 bases, J lost 4 bases, and 13 bases lay in between. Germline V gives CDR1 SNHLY, CDR2 FYNNEI. The CDR3 is 15 amino acids. The gene calls are TRBV2 and TRBJ2-6; D possibly corresponds to TRBD1 (7 bases). Sequencing was performed on PBMCs. This TCR was sampled from a woman between 35 and 50 years old in good health. Some clones in this sample may be carry-over from other donors' samples. The CDR3 loop reads CASSPRGAGANVLTF. The CDR3 DNA reads as TGTGCCAGCAGCCCCAGGGGGGCCGGGGCCAACGTCCTGACTTTC.